The next 27 T cell receptor beta chains were all read from a single sample in a study of cytomegalovirus exposure and HLA in healthy donors. The primer mix had 60 Vbeta and 13 Jbeta primers. Sequencing was performed with immunoSEQ multiplex PCR; in TCRdb, only in-frame clones are kept and a portion is missing. Of 170,000 or so clones in the sample, more than 70% were seen once. Source material: PBMCs. All receptors come from a boy between 2 and 15 years old in good health and CMV-seronegative.

The rearrangement joins TRBV5-1 to TRBJ1-5; 8 bases are shared with TRBD1. The CDR3 contains 13 residues. The V segment lost 4 bases and the J segment 5 bases; nucleotides outside the gene matches: 2. CDR1 is SGHRS and CDR2 is YFSETQ in the germline V gene. This CDR3 is CASSVQGDQPQHF. The CDR3, as DNA: TGCGCCAGCAGCGTACAGGGGGATCAGCCCCAGCATTTT.

The V gene is TRBV9, the J gene TRBJ1-4, with a weak D call TRBD1 (6 bases). Germline V gene data show CDR1 as SGDLS and CDR2 as YYNGEE. This CDR3 has 14 amino acids. V was pared by 3 bases and J by 8 bases, with 14 bases between. For the CDR3, the DNA is TGTGCCAGCAGCGCTACAGGGTACGGGGAAAAACTGTTTTTT. Its translation: CASSATGYGEKLFF.

The chain carries TRBV10-3 and TRBJ2-3, with D possibly matching TRBD2 (6 bases). Germline CDR1 and CDR2: ENHRY and SYGVKD. The CDR3 covers 14 residues. V lost 4 bases and J lost 2, with 10 bases in between. DNA for the CDR3: TGTGCCATCAGTGTGGCGGGGTCCACAGATACGCAGTATTTT. Encoded protein: CAISVAGSTDTQYF.

This clone was seen a handful of times. The chain combines TRBV6-6 with TRBJ2-7; 11 nucleotides line up with TRBD1. The CDR3 extends over 14 amino acids. Germline lookup yields CDR1 MNHNY and CDR2 SVGAGI (reference sequence). After removal of 5 bases from V and 2 bases from J, the junction contained 2 bases not matched to a gene. CDR3 protein: CASSRTGGTYEQYF. CDR3 DNA: TGTGCCAGCAGTAGGACAGGGGGCACCTACGAGCAGTACTTC.

The V and J genes are TRBV7-8 and TRBJ2-2; 10 bases are shared with TRBD2. The germline CDR1 and CDR2 sequences are SGHVS and FQNEAQ. V dropped 0 bases and J dropped 3; count of bases not matched to a gene: 1. The CDR3 contains 16 residues. The CDR3 bases are TGTGCCAGCAGCTTAGCGCTAGCGGGAGACACCGGGGAGCTGTTTTTT. Translated, it gives CASSLALAGDTGELFF.

This chain joins TRBV29-1 and TRBJ1-1, with TRBD1 matching 7 bases. The V gene's germline CDR1 is SQVTM and CDR2 ANQGSEA. J gave up 8 bases and V 6 bases, and 15 bases lay outside the gene matches. CDR3 length equals 14 residues. CDR3 sequence: CSVTVTGTINEAFF. The CDR3 DNA sequence: TGCAGCGTAACCGTGACAGGGACAATTAACGAAGCTTTCTTT.

This clone was observed a single time. This sequence joins TRBV18 and TRBJ1-1; perhaps TRBD1 as D (5 bases). The CDR3 consists of 14 residues. Germline CDR1 reads KGHSH; CDR2 reads LQKENI. V was cut by 2 bases and J by 3 bases, with 10 bases left in between. The CDR3 coding sequence is TGTGCCAGCTCACCAGCGGGGGGAGACACTGAAGCTTTCTTT. This codes for CASSPAGGDTEAFF.

The chain links TRBV19 to TRBJ2-2, with D possibly TRBD1 on 5 matching bases. Deletions cut 5 bases from V and 1 base from J, with 8 bases between. CDR1 is LNHDA, CDR2 SQIVND, per germline (reference sequence). There are 14 residues in the CDR3. CDR3 coding DNA: TGTGCCAGTAGTGTCCAGGGGAACACCGGGGAGCTGTTTTTT. Its translation: CASSVQGNTGELFF.

The chain uses TRBV5-4 and TRBJ1-1; no firm D call. Deletions cut 2 bases from V and 3 bases from J, with 5 bases between. This CDR3 contains 12 residues. Germline values: CDR1 SGHNT, CDR2 YYREEE (reference sequence). The CDR3 bases are TGTGCCAGCAGCTTTTATGACACTGAAGCTTTCTTT. Residues: CASSFYDTEAFF.

The chain has TRBV7-2 and TRBJ2-2; 7 nucleotides align to TRBD2. CDR1 is SGHTA and CDR2 is FQGNSA in the germline V gene. Trimming took 2 bases from V and 1 from J; bases not matched to a gene: 4. The CDR3 is 16 amino acids. CDR3 in DNA: TGTGCCAGCAGCTTAATGTTAGCGGGGAACACCGGGGAGCTGTTTTTT. It yields the protein CASSLMLAGNTGELFF.

This clone was seen a single time. This chain uses TRBV7-2 with TRBJ1-2; possible D gene TRBD1, 5 bases. CDR3 size: 16 residues. V dropped 0 bases and J dropped 5 bases, with 16 bases sitting between them. Germline CDR1 reads SGHTA; CDR2 reads FQGNSA. CDR3 sequence (DNA): TGTGCCAGCAGCTTAGCCTTCGACAGAAACCCTTATGGCTACACCTTC. The encoded protein is CASSLAFDRNPYGYTF.

This clone was seen only a few times. V gene TRBV19 combines with J gene TRBJ2-5; D remains ambiguous. Germline loops: CDR1 LNHDA, CDR2 SQIVND (reference sequence). The V gene lost 3 bases and the J gene lost 5 bases, with 10 bases spanning the gap. The CDR3 is 13 residues long. Here the CDR3 DNA reads TGTGCCAGTAGTATGGGCCCTCGGGAGACCCAGTACTTC. Translated, it gives CASSMGPRETQYF.

The chain has TRBV15 and TRBJ2-2; D remains unclear. From germline, CDR1 is LNHNV and CDR2 YYDKDF (reference sequence). V lost 8 bases, J lost 4 bases, and 8 bases lay in between. The CDR3 has 12 amino acids. CDR3 sequence reads: CATSRATGELFF. The DNA of the CDR3 is TGTGCCACCTCGAGAGCCACCGGGGAGCTGTTTTTT.

The table lists this clone with a few counts. This chain connects TRBV4-2 to TRBJ2-3, with 10 bases aligning to TRBD2. This CDR3 spans 15 amino acids. Germline V gene lookup returns CDR1 LGHNA and CDR2 YNFKEQ. The V segment lost 5 bases and the J segment 2 bases; nucleotides outside the gene matches: 4. The CDR3 sequence: CASSSGLAVTDTQYF. The CDR3, as DNA: TGTGCCAGCAGCTCCGGACTAGCGGTCACAGATACGCAGTATTTT.

The chain couples TRBV19 to TRBJ2-5; tentatively, D is TRBD2 (5 bases). Germline CDR1 reads LNHDA; CDR2 reads SQIVND (reference sequence). The CDR3 consists of 12 residues. V gave up 8 bases and J gave up 7 bases, with 14 bases separating them. CDR3 sequence (DNA): TGTGCCAGTTCTCCGGTCCGGGGGACCCAGTACTTC. It is translated as CASSPVRGTQYF. Variable domain in full (rest from reference TRBV19 and TRBJ2-5): DGGITQSPKYLFRKEGQNVTLSCEQNLNHDAMYWYRQDPGQGLRLIYYSQIVNDFQKGDIAEGYSVSREKKESFPLTVTSAQKNPTAFYLCASSPVRGTQYFGPGTRLLVL.

The rearrangement links TRBV5-1 to TRBJ1-3; a weak D match, TRBD1 (6 bases). CDR3 size: 16 residues. V gave up 4 bases and J gave up 0 bases, with 14 bases separating them. The germline CDR1 and CDR2 sequences are SGHRS and YFSETQ. The CDR3 here is CASSQGPGNSGNTIYF. The CDR3, as DNA: TGCGCCAGCAGCCAGGGGCCGGGAAACTCTGGAAACACCATATATTTT.

The chain has TRBV19 and TRBJ1-1, with D maybe TRBD1 (5 bases). The ends were cut back, 4 bases at V and 1 base at J, with 13 bases in the middle. Germline lookup yields CDR1 LNHDA and CDR2 SQIVND (reference sequence). This CDR3 is 15 amino acids long. The CDR3 sequence: CASSSLRTTNTEAFF. DNA of the CDR3: TGTGCCAGTAGTAGTTTGCGGACAACGAACACTGAAGCTTTCTTT.

The chain couples TRBV5-1 to TRBJ2-7, with TRBD2 matching over 12 bases. From germline, CDR1 is SGHRS and CDR2 YFSETQ. The trim removed 3 bases at V and 8 bases at J, leaving 12 bases unmatched. The CDR3 covers 16 residues. The chain's CDR3 is CASSSELAGGRGKQYF. The CDR3 DNA sequence: TGCGCCAGCAGCTCGGAACTAGCGGGAGGCCGTGGTAAGCAGTACTTC.

The J gene is TRBJ2-2, the V gene TRBV25-1; 11 bases map to TRBD2. Per the germline V gene, CDR1 is MGHDK and CDR2 is SYGVNS. V lost 3 bases and J lost 1; bases outside the gene matches: 4. The length of the CDR3 is 17 residues. CDR3 DNA sequence: TGTGCCAGCAGTGACCCCCTAGCGGGAGGGAACACCGGGGAGCTGTTTTTT. Residues: CASSDPLAGGNTGELFF.

The CDR3 bases are TGTGCCAGCAGTTACTCTTGGGACAGGGGGACCTACGAGCAGTACTTC. Its protein is CASSYSWDRGTYEQYF. V and J are TRBV6-6 and TRBJ2-5; 11 positions agree with TRBD1. The DNA end is a closer match to TRBJ2-7, so the J assignment may be wrong. CDR3 length: 16 amino acids. Germline V gene lookup returns CDR1 MNHNY and CDR2 SVGAGI (reference sequence).

This chain joins TRBV18 and TRBJ1-1; a possible D gene is TRBD1 (5 bases). Germline values: CDR1 KGHSH, CDR2 LQKENI. The ends were cut back, 5 bases at V and 1 base at J, with 11 bases in the middle. This CDR3 region has 14 residues. The CDR3 sequence: CASSIGQGNTEAFF. CDR3 DNA sequence: TGTGCCAGCTCAATCGGCCAGGGGAACACTGAAGCTTTCTTT.

This sequence joins TRBV7-9 and TRBJ1-2, with 7 bases lining up with TRBD1. This CDR3 comprises 15 residues. The germline gives CDR1 SEHNR, CDR2 FQNEAQ (reference sequence). With V trimmed by 10 bases and J by 4 bases, 15 bases remained unmatched. This CDR3 is CATPTGNGSLYGYTF. CDR3 in DNA: TGTGCCACCCCGACAGGGAACGGGTCCCTCTATGGCTACACCTTC.

This clone was counted a single time. The chain combines TRBV5-4 with TRBJ2-5, with D maybe TRBD2 (6 bases). The CDR3 is 18 residues long. Trimming took 4 bases from V and 5 from J, leaving 27 bases between them. Germline lookup yields CDR1 SGHNT and CDR2 YYREEE (reference sequence). The CDR3 DNA is TGTGCCAGCAGCCCGGCGGGGACGGCGCCCGGAACGGGGGAGACCCAGTACTTC. Encoded protein: CASSPAGTAPGTGETQYF. Drawing the rest from reference TRBV5-4 and TRBJ2-5, the complete variable domain is ETGVTQSPTHLIKTRGQQVTLRCSSQSGHNTVSWYQQALGQGPQFIFQYYREEENGRGNFPPRFSGLQFPNYSSELNVNALELDDSALYLCASSPAGTAPGTGETQYFGPGTRLLVL.

The CDR3 nucleotides read TGTGCCAGTAGTATAAAACTAGCGGGAGGGTTCTTC. It encodes CASSIKLAGGFF. The rearrangement uses TRBV19 and TRBJ2-1; TRBD2 matches at 12 bases. The ends lost 2 bases at V and 15 bases at J; junction bases unmatched: 2. Germline loops: CDR1 LNHDA, CDR2 SQIVND (reference sequence). CDR3 length: 12 amino acids.

The chain uses TRBV6-1 and TRBJ2-7; the match to TRBD1 covers 7 bases. The trim removed 5 bases at V and 1 base at J, leaving 8 bases unmatched. Germline V lookup: CDR1 MNHNS, CDR2 SASEGT. The CDR3 extends over 15 amino acids. CDR3 protein: CASSTVHRGSYEQYF. DNA for the CDR3: TGTGCCAGCAGTACCGTTCACAGGGGTTCCTACGAGCAGTACTTC.

The rearrangement links TRBV21-1 to TRBJ1-1. TRBV21-1 is flagged as a pseudogene. This CDR3 region has 10 residues. The CDR3 is CATRETEAFF. As DNA, the CDR3 is TGTGCCACGAGGGAGACTGAAGCTTTCTTT.

J is TRBJ1-1 and V is TRBV7-9, with 8 bases lining up with TRBD1. There are 15 residues in the CDR3. V was pared by 2 bases and J by 6 bases, with 8 bases of the junction left unmatched. Germline lookup yields CDR1 SEHNR and CDR2 FQNEAQ (reference sequence). CDR3 in amino acids: CASSLPGQAFSEAFF. The CDR3 DNA is TGTGCCAGCAGCTTACCGGGACAGGCATTCTCTGAAGCTTTCTTT.